A single sample is the source of the 18 T cell receptor beta chains below, sequenced in a study of shared clonotypes between healthy human individuals (dated by TCRdb to the early 2020s). Library preparation used the immunoSEQ multiplex PCR assay. Imported from immuneACCESS, the table was reduced by TCRdb to in-frame sequences with V and J called. These copies leave out some clones; in studies compared against another copy, an unresolved V gene accounts for under half, and the cause of the remainder is not known. The sample yields about a million clones; roughly 80% were counted once. The ten largest clones capture less than 1.5% of the sample. The sequencing sample was made of memory CD4+ T cells sorted from blood. In the paper's terms, the cell subset or site label means: CD45RA-negative fraction. The source is a man aged 18-30 years in good health.

The chain joins TRBV6-1 to TRBJ2-3; D is tentatively TRBD1 or TRBD2 (6 bases each). CDR1 and CDR2 (germline): MNHNS, SASEGT. The CDR3 is 15 residues long. V was trimmed by 10 bases and J by 4 bases, leaving 21 bases between them. CDR3 amino acids: CATISEGRGPDTQYF. The CDR3 coding sequence is TGTGCCACCATATCGGAGGGCAGGGGTCCAGATACGCAGTATTTT.

The rearrangement joins TRBV19 to TRBJ1-1; D is unclear. Germline CDR1 is LNHDA and CDR2 is SQIVND (reference sequence). V was cut by 6 bases and J by 3 bases, with 14 bases left in between. This CDR3 has 14 residues. The CDR3 coding sequence is TGTGCCAGTAGCCCTTATAAGGGATACACTGAAGCTTTCTTT. Its protein product is CASSPYKGYTEAFF.

The gene calls are TRBV6-5 and TRBJ2-3; no firm D call. V was cut by 2 bases and J by 0 bases, with 9 bases left in between. Germline CDR1 MNHEY, CDR2 SVGAGI. The CDR3 loop spans 15 amino acids. The CDR3: CASSYGPSSTDTQYF. The DNA of the CDR3 is TGTGCCAGCAGTTACGGACCATCTAGCACAGATACGCAGTATTTT.

The chain employs TRBV7-9 and TRBJ2-1, with D perhaps TRBD1 (5 bases). This CDR3 region has 13 residues. Per the germline V gene, CDR1 is SEHNR and CDR2 is FQNEAQ (reference sequence). V was trimmed by 1 base and J by 10 bases, leaving 11 bases between them. The CDR3 DNA reads TGTGCCAGCAGCTTAGGTGGGGCCGGCGAGCAGTTCTTC. Protein sequence: CASSLGGAGEQFF.

The chain has TRBV7-9 and TRBJ2-3; D is unresolved. Trimming took off 1 base at V and 0 bases at J, with 8 bases between the two ends. Germline V gives CDR1 SEHNR, CDR2 FQNEAQ (reference sequence). This CDR3 comprises 15 residues. The CDR3 bases are TGTGCCAGCAGCTTAGTGGCACTGAGCACAGATACGCAGTATTTT. Protein sequence: CASSLVALSTDTQYF.

On this clone: The same CDR3 arises from other DNA sequences in this sample as well. The chain couples TRBV4-1 to TRBJ2-3; a possible D gene is TRBD1 (6 bases). Deletions cut 3 bases from V and 2 bases from J, with 9 bases between. The CDR3 loop spans 14 amino acids. Germline V gene sequence: CDR1 MGHRA, CDR2 YSYEKL. The CDR3 protein is CASSQTGNTDTQYF. The CDR3, as DNA: TGCGCCAGCAGCCAGACAGGTAACACAGATACGCAGTATTTT.

The chain joins TRBV12-5 to TRBJ2-5; 8 bases agree with TRBD2. Germline V gene sequence: CDR1 LGHNT, CDR2 FRNRAP. The V gene end was trimmed by 6 bases and the J gene end by 1 base; junction bases not matched to a gene: 4. The CDR3 has 14 amino acids. As DNA, the CDR3 is TGTGCTAGTGGAACCGGGACTAGCCAAGAGACCCAGTACTTC. Translation gives CASGTGTSQETQYF. The variable domain in full, with the rest retrieved from reference TRBV12-5 and TRBJ2-5, is DARVTQTPRHKVTEMGQEVTMRCQPILGHNTVFWYRQTMMQGLELLAYFRNRAPLDDSGMPKDRFSAEMPDATLATLKIQPSEPRDSAVYFCASGTGTSQETQYFGPGTRLLVL.

The count of this clone is one. The chain recombines TRBV2 with TRBJ2-7; D is possibly TRBD2 (6 bases). This CDR3 is built from 13 residues. CDR1 and CDR2 (germline): SNHLY, FYNNEI. The germline V and J ends were trimmed by 4 bases and 6 bases, with 13 bases remaining between them. DNA of the CDR3: TGTGCCAGCAGTGTGACAGTGGGGGGCGAGCAGTACTTC. Its protein is CASSVTVGGEQYF.

The chain recombines TRBV25-1 with TRBJ1-1; D is ambiguous. This CDR3 has 14 residues. Germline V gives CDR1 MGHDK, CDR2 SYGVNS. V dropped 9 bases and J dropped 1 base, with 15 bases sitting between them. For the CDR3, the DNA is TGTGCCAGTATATGGACCAAAGGGAACACTGAAGCTTTCTTT. Translated: CASIWTKGNTEAFF.

The rearrangement links TRBV9 to TRBJ1-2, with D uncertain. In germline, CDR1 is SGDLS, CDR2 YYNGEE. The CDR3 covers 13 residues. Between the trimmed V and J ends, which lost 1 base and 1 base, there was a span of 5 bases. CDR3 DNA sequence: TGTGCCAGCAGCGTAAACAGTAACTATGGCTACACCTTC. Protein: CASSVNSNYGYTF.

The gene calls are TRBV5-1 and TRBJ2-7; 7 nucleotides agree with TRBD1. The CDR3 consists of 15 residues. Germline V gene data show CDR1 as SGHRS and CDR2 as YFSETQ. The V gene end was trimmed by 4 bases and the J gene end by 0 bases; junction bases not matched to a gene: 7. The CDR3 sequence: CASSLGQFLSYEQYF. The CDR3 region has the DNA TGCGCCAGCAGCCTGGGACAGTTCCTCTCCTACGAGCAGTACTTC.

This clone appeared a single time. V gene TRBV19 combines with J gene TRBJ1-2; unclear D gene. V lost 3 bases, J lost 8 bases, and 16 bases lay in between. Germline V gene sequence: CDR1 LNHDA, CDR2 SQIVND (reference sequence). CDR3 length: 14 amino acids. CDR3 sequence reads: CASSITQIQGGYTF. In DNA, the CDR3 is TGTGCCAGTAGTATTACACAGATTCAAGGAGGCTACACCTTC.

This clone turned up a few times. Germline is not matched at one junction end, which may reflect a read error. This chain links TRBV4-1 with TRBJ2-1, with a tentative D call TRBD1 (6 bases). CDR3 length equals 13 residues. The germline CDR1 and CDR2 sequences are MGHRA and YSYEKL. The CDR3: CASTQPDRNEQFF. The CDR3, as DNA: TGCGCCAGCACCCAACCGGACAGAAATGAGCAGTTCTTC.

The chain couples TRBV9 to TRBJ1-2; perhaps TRBD1 as D (6 bases). Germline V gene data show CDR1 as SGDLS and CDR2 as YYNGEE. The germline V and J ends were trimmed by 0 bases and 8 bases, with 20 bases remaining between them. There are 16 residues in the CDR3. CDR3 sequence reads: CASSVDGGARFRGYTF. The CDR3 region has the DNA TGTGCCAGCAGCGTAGATGGGGGGGCGCGATTCAGAGGCTACACCTTC.

This chain joins TRBV15 and TRBJ1-4, with a weak D call TRBD1 (5 bases). The CDR3 runs to 14 residues. The germline gives CDR1 LNHNV, CDR2 YYDKDF (reference sequence). Deletions cut 5 bases from V and 8 bases from J, with 15 bases between. The CDR3: CATSSTSGLEKLFF. CDR3 sequence (DNA): TGTGCCACCAGCTCCACGTCAGGGCTGGAAAAACTGTTTTTT.

The chain has TRBV18 and TRBJ2-7; TRBD2 aligns across 7 bases. Germline values: CDR1 KGHSH, CDR2 LQKENI. The CDR3 has 13 amino acids. V lost 2 bases, J lost 6 bases, and 4 bases stayed unmatched. The CDR3 nucleotides are TGTGCCAGCTCACCATCGGGACTACCCGAGCAGTACTTC. Its translation: CASSPSGLPEQYF.

This chain joins TRBV13 and TRBJ2-7; D remains unclear. The V gene lost 3 bases and the J gene lost 3 bases, with 12 bases spanning the gap. CDR1 is PRHDT and CDR2 is FYEKMQ in the germline V gene (reference sequence). This CDR3 is built from 14 residues. CDR3 sequence (DNA): TGTGCCAGCAGCTTGAGTAATTGGGGCTACGAGCAGTACTTC. Its protein is CASSLSNWGYEQYF.

V gene TRBV18 combines with J gene TRBJ2-7; 15 positions match TRBD2. This CDR3 has 17 amino acids. Germline V lookup: CDR1 KGHSH, CDR2 LQKENI. The V and J ends lost 2 bases and 6 bases, in that order; junction bases with no gene match: 8. CDR3 residues: CASSPSQPGLAGGEQYF. The CDR3 DNA reads as TGTGCCAGCTCACCAAGCCAGCCGGGACTAGCGGGAGGCGAGCAGTACTTC.